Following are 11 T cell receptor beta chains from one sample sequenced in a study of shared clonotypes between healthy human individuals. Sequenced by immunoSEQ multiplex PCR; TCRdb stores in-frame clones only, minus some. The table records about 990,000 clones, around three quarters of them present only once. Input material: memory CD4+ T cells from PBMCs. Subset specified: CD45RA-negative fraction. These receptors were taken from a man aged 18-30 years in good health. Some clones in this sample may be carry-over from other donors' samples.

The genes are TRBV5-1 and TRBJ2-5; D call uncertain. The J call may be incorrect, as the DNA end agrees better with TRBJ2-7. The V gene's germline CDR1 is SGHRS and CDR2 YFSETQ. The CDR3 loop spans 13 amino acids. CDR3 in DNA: TGCGCCAGCAGCTTGGGAGAATTCTACGAGCAGTACTTC. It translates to CASSLGEFYEQYF.

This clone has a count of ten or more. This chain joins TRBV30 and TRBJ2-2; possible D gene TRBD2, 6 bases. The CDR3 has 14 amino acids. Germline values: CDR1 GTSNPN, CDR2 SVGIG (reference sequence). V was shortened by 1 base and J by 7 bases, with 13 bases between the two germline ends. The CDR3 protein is CAWSEVGGGGELFF. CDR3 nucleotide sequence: TGTGCCTGGAGTGAGGTGGGGGGAGGCGGGGAGCTGTTTTTT.

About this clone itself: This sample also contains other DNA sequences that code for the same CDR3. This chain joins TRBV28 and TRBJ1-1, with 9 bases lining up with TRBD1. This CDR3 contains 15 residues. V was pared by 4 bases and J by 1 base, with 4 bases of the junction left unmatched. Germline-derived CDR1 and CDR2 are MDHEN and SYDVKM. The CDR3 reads CASSSPGQGNTEAFF. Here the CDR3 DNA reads TGTGCCAGCAGTTCTCCGGGACAGGGGAACACTGAAGCTTTCTTT.

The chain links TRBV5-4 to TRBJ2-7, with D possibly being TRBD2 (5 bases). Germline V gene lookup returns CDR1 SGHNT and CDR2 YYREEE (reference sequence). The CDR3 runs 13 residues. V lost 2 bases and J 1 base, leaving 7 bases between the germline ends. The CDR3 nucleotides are TGTGCCAGCAGCTTCGAGGGTTCCTACGAGCAGTACTTC. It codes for CASSFEGSYEQYF. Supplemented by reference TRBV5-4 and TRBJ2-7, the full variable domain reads ETGVTQSPTHLIKTRGQQVTLRCSSQSGHNTVSWYQQALGQGPQFIFQYYREEENGRGNFPPRFSGLQFPNYSSELNVNALELDDSALYLCASSFEGSYEQYFGPGTRLTVT.

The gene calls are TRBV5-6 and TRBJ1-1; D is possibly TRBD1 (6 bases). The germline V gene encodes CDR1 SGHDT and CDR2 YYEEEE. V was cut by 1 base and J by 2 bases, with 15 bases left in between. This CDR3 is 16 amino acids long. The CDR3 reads CASSLLQGGGNTEAFF. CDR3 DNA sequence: TGTGCCAGCAGCTTGCTACAGGGAGGGGGAAACACTGAAGCTTTCTTT.

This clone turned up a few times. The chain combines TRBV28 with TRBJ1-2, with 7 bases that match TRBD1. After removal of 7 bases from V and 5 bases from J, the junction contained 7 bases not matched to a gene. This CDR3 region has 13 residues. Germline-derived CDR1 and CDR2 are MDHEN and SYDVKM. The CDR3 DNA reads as TGTGCCAGCACCCCAGGGGGGTGGTATGGCTACACCTTC. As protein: CASTPGGWYGYTF.

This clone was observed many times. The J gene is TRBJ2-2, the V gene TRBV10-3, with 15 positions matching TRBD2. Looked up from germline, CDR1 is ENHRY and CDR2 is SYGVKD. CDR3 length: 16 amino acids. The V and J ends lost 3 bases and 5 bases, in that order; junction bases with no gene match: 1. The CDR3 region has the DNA TGTGCCATCAGTGACGGGACTAGCGGGAGGACCGGGGAGCTGTTTTTT. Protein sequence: CAISDGTSGRTGELFF.

CDR3 DNA: TGTGCCAGCAGCTTTGGCGACGGCGGAGGTAGTTCAAATTCACCCCTCCACTTT. The encoded protein is CASSFGDGGGSSNSPLHF. The chain recombines TRBV5-4 with TRBJ1-6; D unresolved. From germline, CDR1 is SGHNT and CDR2 YYREEE (reference sequence). V gave up 2 bases and J gave up 7 bases, with 22 bases separating them. The CDR3 has 18 amino acids.

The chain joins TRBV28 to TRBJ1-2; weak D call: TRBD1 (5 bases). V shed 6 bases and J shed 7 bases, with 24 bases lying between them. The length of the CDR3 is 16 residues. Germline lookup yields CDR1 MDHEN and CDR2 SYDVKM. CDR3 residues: CASSPPGALRSGGYTF. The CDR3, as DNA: TGTGCCAGCAGCCCCCCCGGGGCACTCCGGTCTGGTGGCTACACCTTC.

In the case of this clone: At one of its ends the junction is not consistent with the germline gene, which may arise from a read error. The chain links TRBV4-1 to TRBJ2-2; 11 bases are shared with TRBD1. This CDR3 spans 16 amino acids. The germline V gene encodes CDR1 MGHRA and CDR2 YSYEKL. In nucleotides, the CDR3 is TGCGCCAGCAACCAAGAAGGGGACAGGGGGAACCGGGGAGCTGTTTTT. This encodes CASNQEGDRGNRGAVF.

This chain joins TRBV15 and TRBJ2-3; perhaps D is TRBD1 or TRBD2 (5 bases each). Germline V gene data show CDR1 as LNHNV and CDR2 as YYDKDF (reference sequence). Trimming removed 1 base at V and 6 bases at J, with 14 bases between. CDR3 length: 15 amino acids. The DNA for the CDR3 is TGTGCCACCAGCAGAGCCCGGGACGGGGTGGATACGCAGTATTTT. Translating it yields CATSRARDGVDTQYF. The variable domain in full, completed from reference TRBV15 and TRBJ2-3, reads DAMVIQNPRYQVTQFGKPVTLSCSQTLNHNVMYWYQQKSSQAPKLLFHYYDKDFNNEADTPDNFQSRRPNTSFCFLDIRSPGLGDTAMYLCATSRARDGVDTQYFGPGTRLTVL.